This passage covers 25 T cell receptor beta chains from one sample sequenced in a study of control samples from healthy donors and cancer patients. Clones were sequenced by immunoSEQ multiplex PCR, and TCRdb holds only the in-frame ones, with some missing. The sample includes over 150,000 clones, 90% of them seen just once. Sequencing was performed on blood. The receptors derive from a woman aged 50 to 60 in good health.

This sequence joins TRBV28 and TRBJ2-5; TRBD2 matches at 7 bases. J lost 4 bases, V lost 6 bases, and 5 bases had no gene match. Germline CDR1 MDHEN, CDR2 SYDVKM. The CDR3 is 13 amino acids. The CDR3 nucleotides are TGTGCCAGCAGCGGGGAGGGTGGAGAGACCCAGTACTTC. This encodes CASSGEGGETQYF.

In its sample, this clone was seen a few times. The chain recombines TRBV9 with TRBJ2-5; a weak D match, TRBD1 (6 bases). The CDR3 is 16 amino acids. Trimming removed 4 bases from V and 3 bases from J, with 19 bases in between. CDR1 and CDR2 (germline): SGDLS, YYNGEE. CDR3 sequence reads: CASSLRPNTGKETQYF. CDR3 bases: TGTGCCAGCAGCCTACGCCCGAATACAGGGAAAGAGACCCAGTACTTC.

The chain combines TRBV9 with TRBJ1-1; D is possibly TRBD1 (5 bases). Germline CDR1 reads SGDLS; CDR2 reads YYNGEE. The CDR3 is 16 residues long. V was pared by 0 bases and J by 4 bases, with 16 bases between. The CDR3 sequence: CASSVEAGSRATEAFF. The CDR3 bases are TGTGCCAGCAGCGTAGAGGCAGGGTCGAGGGCCACTGAAGCTTTCTTT.

This clone was seen only once. The V and J genes are TRBV12-3 or TRBV12-4 and TRBJ2-3, with D possibly matching TRBD2 (6 bases). V was cut by 5 bases and J by 5 bases, with 11 bases left in between. The CDR3 runs to 13 residues. CDR3: CASSSGGVDTQYF. DNA of the CDR3: TGTGCCAGCAGTAGCGGCGGGGTAGATACGCAGTATTTT.

The chain employs TRBV3-1 (or the pseudogene TRBV3-2) and TRBJ2-3; 8 bases align to TRBD2. CDR1 is LGHDT and CDR2 is YNNKEL in the germline V gene (reference sequence). Trimming took 1 base from V and 6 from J; bases not matched to a gene: 3. This CDR3 comprises 14 residues. This CDR3 is CASSQGGLGDTQYF. The CDR3, as DNA: TGTGCCAGCAGCCAAGGGGGACTAGGGGATACGCAGTATTTT.

The chain links TRBV18 to TRBJ1-2; 11 positions agree with TRBD1. J lost 8 bases, V lost 5 bases, and 4 bases had no gene match. The CDR3 runs to 13 residues. From germline, CDR1 is KGHSH and CDR2 LQKENI. DNA of the CDR3: TGTGCCAGCTCATCGGGACAGGGGGGAGGCTACACCTTC. Protein: CASSSGQGGGYTF. Filled out from reference TRBV18 and TRBJ1-2, the complete variable domain reads NAGVMQNPRHLVRRRGQEARLRCSPMKGHSHVYWYRQLPEEGLKFMVYLQKENIIDESGMPKERFSAEFPKEGPSILRIQQVVRGDSAAYFCASSSGQGGGYTFGSGTRLTVV.

The V gene is TRBV3-1 (or the pseudogene TRBV3-2), the J gene TRBJ1-2; 7 nucleotides agree with TRBD1. Looked up from germline, CDR1 is LGHDT and CDR2 is YNNKEL (reference sequence). V gave up 3 bases and J gave up 10 bases; unmatched junction bases: 8. CDR3 length: 13 residues. CDR3 loop: CASSQGGTAAYTF. The DNA of the CDR3 is TGTGCCAGCAGCCAGGGGGGGACAGCCGCCTACACCTTC.

The CDR3 loop reads CASIPFLGETQYF. The DNA of the CDR3 is TGTGCCAGCATTCCCTTTCTTGGGGAGACCCAGTACTTC. The chain couples TRBV2 to TRBJ2-5, with D unresolved. The CDR3 has 13 residues. Germline CDR1 SNHLY, CDR2 FYNNEI. The V end was cut by 7 bases, the J end by 5 bases, with 14 bases between.

The chain is built from TRBV2 and TRBJ1-4; 7 bases are shared with TRBD1. Germline loops: CDR1 SNHLY, CDR2 FYNNEI. The CDR3 is 15 residues long. The junction had 9 bases not matched to a gene; V was cut back by 6 bases and J by 5 bases. The CDR3 coding sequence is TGTGCCAGCAGCGTGATCGAGGGACAGAATGAAAAACTGTTTTTT. Protein sequence: CASSVIEGQNEKLFF.

The V call is TRBV19, the J call TRBJ1-2; 11 bases are shared with TRBD1. Germline loops: CDR1 LNHDA, CDR2 SQIVND (reference sequence). The CDR3 has 16 residues. Trimming at V came to 5 bases and at J to 5 bases, leaving 10 bases not matched to a gene. The CDR3 region is CASSSDGTGGMYGYTF. CDR3 coding DNA: TGTGCCAGTAGTTCAGACGGGACAGGGGGAATGTATGGCTACACCTTC.

This chain uses TRBV4-3 with TRBJ1-6; D perhaps matches TRBD1 (5 bases). V was shortened by 5 bases and J by 9 bases, with 20 bases between the two germline ends. The CDR3 loop spans 16 amino acids. The germline gives CDR1 LGHNA, CDR2 YSLEER. CDR3 sequence (DNA): TGCGCCAGCAGCGAAAGGGACGGCGATGTGGGTTCACCCCTCCACTTT. Amino acids: CASSERDGDVGSPLHF.

This chain links TRBV21-1 with TRBJ2-1. TRBV21-1 is a recognized pseudogene. The CDR3 loop spans 9 amino acids. For the CDR3, the DNA is TGTGCCAGCACGGAAGAGCAGTTCTTC. Translation: CASTEEQFF.

This sequence joins TRBV6-5 and TRBJ1-2, with D possibly TRBD1 on 5 matching bases. CDR3 length equals 14 residues. The V end lost 6 bases, the J end lost 4 bases, and 15 bases lay between the germline ends. Per germline, CDR1 MNHEY and CDR2 SVGAGI. CDR3 DNA: TGTGCCAGCAGCGCGACAGCCAACTCCTATGGCTACACCTTC. Amino acid sequence: CASSATANSYGYTF.

The V gene is TRBV7-2, the J gene TRBJ2-7, with 7 bases fitting TRBD1. The V gene's germline CDR1 is SGHTA and CDR2 FQGNSA. V lost 5 bases to trimming and J lost 5 bases; unmatched junction nucleotides: 6. The CDR3 extends over 13 amino acids. The CDR3 sequence is CASSVQTGNEQYF. The CDR3 DNA sequence: TGTGCCAGCAGCGTCCAGACAGGGAACGAGCAGTACTTC.

The V gene is TRBV9, the J gene TRBJ2-1, with TRBD2 identical over 10 bases. The CDR3 covers 16 residues. Germline V gene lookup returns CDR1 SGDLS and CDR2 YYNGEE. The V gene end was trimmed by 0 bases and the J gene end by 5 bases; junction bases not matched to a gene: 5. In DNA, the CDR3 is TGTGCCAGCAGCGTAGTCGGAGCGGGAGGGGACAATGAGCAGTTCTTC. It yields the protein CASSVVGAGGDNEQFF.

This chain joins TRBV7-2 and TRBJ1-4; the D is unclear. This CDR3 region has 15 residues. CDR1 SGHTA and CDR2 FQGNSA come from the germline V gene. V lost 0 bases to trimming and J lost 0 bases, with 5 bases between them. The CDR3 protein is CASSLALTTNEKLFF. DNA of the CDR3: TGTGCCAGCAGCTTAGCGCTTACAACTAATGAAAAACTGTTTTTT.

This clone has only a few counts. This specimen includes other DNA sequences encoding the same CDR3. CDR3 region: CATSRDRVSYGYTF. The CDR3 region has the DNA TGTGCCACCAGCAGAGATCGGGTTTCCTATGGCTACACCTTC. The chain couples TRBV15 to TRBJ1-2; D is uncertain. Trimming pared 0 bases from V and 4 bases from J, leaving 9 bases between. The germline V gene has CDR1 LNHNV and CDR2 YYDKDF (reference sequence). The CDR3 has 14 residues.

This chain uses TRBV7-2 with TRBJ2-4; 8 nucleotides align to TRBD1. The CDR3 has 19 residues. Looked up from germline, CDR1 is SGHTA and CDR2 is FQGNSA. The junction had 15 bases not matched to a gene; V was cut back by 5 bases and J by 0 bases. The chain's CDR3 is CASSVPAGQARGAKNIQYF. As DNA, the CDR3 is TGTGCCAGCAGCGTGCCTGCGGGACAGGCCCGAGGAGCCAAAAACATTCAGTACTTC.

This clone was seen only a few times. This chain connects TRBV5-1 to TRBJ2-7, with D hard to call. Trimming pared 4 bases from V and 3 bases from J, leaving 5 bases between. Per the germline V gene, CDR1 is SGHRS and CDR2 is YFSETQ. The CDR3 loop spans 11 amino acids. CDR3 residues: CASSADYEQYF. Here the CDR3 DNA reads TGCGCCAGCAGCGCCGACTACGAGCAGTACTTC.

This chain connects TRBV19 to TRBJ2-3; D possibly corresponds to TRBD2 (6 bases). Trimming took off 3 bases at V and 3 bases at J, with 7 bases between the two ends. The CDR3 is 13 residues long. Germline V gene sequence: CDR1 LNHDA, CDR2 SQIVND (reference sequence). The CDR3: CASSIGGTDTQYF. DNA for the CDR3: TGTGCCAGTAGTATCGGGGGTACAGATACGCAGTATTTT. Supplemented by reference TRBV19 and TRBJ2-3, the full variable domain reads DGGITQSPKYLFRKEGQNVTLSCEQNLNHDAMYWYRQDPGQGLRLIYYSQIVNDFQKGDIAEGYSVSREKKESFPLTVTSAQKNPTAFYLCASSIGGTDTQYFGPGTRLTVL.

The chain employs TRBV7-6 and TRBJ2-2; D is ambiguous. The CDR3 is 16 amino acids. Trimming took 5 bases from V and 2 from J, leaving 15 bases between them. The germline gives CDR1 SGHVS, CDR2 FNYEAQ. The CDR3 loop is CASSLRPDINTGELFF. In nucleotides, the CDR3 is TGTGCCAGCAGCCTAAGACCAGATATCAACACCGGGGAGCTGTTTTTT.

In this sample, this clone turned up once. The chain joins TRBV19 to TRBJ1-4; 7 positions agree with TRBD1. This CDR3 has 15 amino acids. Germline lookup yields CDR1 LNHDA and CDR2 SQIVND (reference sequence). V shed 10 bases, J shed 0 bases, and the junction held 8 bases outside the gene matches. This CDR3 reads CATQGGPATNEKLFF. In DNA form, the CDR3 reads TGTGCCACCCAGGGGGGGCCGGCAACTAATGAAAAACTGTTTTTT.

The rearrangement links TRBV5-1 to TRBJ1-6; tentative D call: TRBD1 (6 bases). CDR1 SGHRS and CDR2 YFSETQ come from the germline V gene. Trimming removed 0 bases from V and 10 bases from J, with 11 bases in between. The CDR3 sequence is 14 residues long. CDR3 DNA sequence: TGCGCCAGCAGCTTGGGGGACAATGGGTCACCCCTCCACTTT. As protein: CASSLGDNGSPLHF.

This clone was detected only once. V and J are TRBV4-1 and TRBJ2-7; D is possibly TRBD2 (5 bases). Deletions cut 0 bases from V and 3 bases from J, with 12 bases between. Germline V gives CDR1 MGHRA, CDR2 YSYEKL. The CDR3 has 15 residues. CDR3 nucleotides: TGCGCCAGCAGCCAAGAGAGGGTGGCCTTCTACGAGCAGTACTTC. Amino acids: CASSQERVAFYEQYF.

The chain joins TRBV28 to TRBJ1-2; D is undetermined. Per the germline V gene, CDR1 is MDHEN and CDR2 is SYDVKM. The CDR3 has 13 residues. Trimming cost V 3 bases and J 3 bases, with 8 bases left between them. The CDR3 protein is CASSLGSDYGYTF. Here the CDR3 DNA reads TGTGCCAGCAGTTTGGGCTCAGACTATGGCTACACCTTC.